This TCR beta chain emerged from a study of PD-1 blockade in classical Hodgkin lymphoma. Study-level points and caveats: At baseline, newly diagnosed patients reportedly showed less TCR diversity than healthy donors. Why the repertoires differ is still unclear, perhaps disease activity or prior therapy. The study found complete responders had baseline diversity similar to newly diagnosed patients.

Relapses following autologous stem cell transplantation were seen in all patients, with brentuximab vedotin exposure varying. This table comes from immunoSEQ multiplex PCR, and its TCRdb copy is limited to in-frame clones, with some not included. There are tens of thousands of clones in the sample; approximately 92% occur only once, and over 14% lies in the top ten. V gave up 0 bases and J gave up 1 base, with 12 bases separating them. The CDR3 is made up of 16 amino acids. The germline gives CDR1 SGHDN, CDR2 FVKESK. Note on this clone: Its antigen is as yet unknown.

The receptor's source is a human donor with classical Hodgkin lymphoma. The chain combines TRBV14 with TRBJ1-1; D is unresolved. The specimen was peripheral blood mononuclear cells (PBMCs), collected at baseline. The CDR3 DNA reads TGTGCCAGCAGCCAAGAAAGAGGGTCGTGGAACACTGAAGCTTTCTTT. It is translated as CASSQERGSWNTEAFF.